These 5 T cell receptor beta chains were all obtained from the same sample, sequenced in a study of long-term antiretroviral therapy in people with HIV. At survey level, the immunoSEQ assay was run in its v3.0 version. Sequencing was performed with immunoSEQ multiplex PCR; in TCRdb, only in-frame clones are kept and a portion is missing. The table lists over 15,000 clones, more than 85% of them singletons, with approximately 8.7% in the top ten. The sequencing used unsorted PBMCs, collected 0.3 years after starting antiretroviral therapy. Every receptor here comes from a man aged 55-75 years with HIV.

This clone was detected once. The CDR3 loop is CASSASGEQYF. The DNA for the CDR3 is TGCGCCAGCAGCGCGTCTGGGGAGCAGTACTTC. This chain joins TRBV10-2 and TRBJ2-7; no clear D gene. Per the germline V gene, CDR1 is WSHSY and CDR2 is SAAADI. This CDR3 is 11 amino acids long. The V end lost 6 bases, the J end lost 7 bases, and 10 bases lay between the germline ends.

The CDR3 DNA sequence: TGTGCCAGCAGCTTAGTTGCCAGCGGGAATTTCTATGGCTACACCTTC. Translating gives CASSLVASGNFYGYTF. The rearrangement uses TRBV7-9 and TRBJ1-2; D is unclear. The CDR3 covers 16 residues. With 1 base removed from V and 4 bases from J, the gap between germline ends came to 16 bases. CDR1 and CDR2 from the germline V gene are SEHNR and FQNEAQ (reference sequence).

The V and J genes are TRBV19 and TRBJ2-2; 9 bases match TRBD1. CDR1 and CDR2 from the germline V gene are LNHDA and SQIVND (reference sequence). The CDR3 totals 15 residues. V lost 5 bases to trimming and J lost 5 bases; unmatched junction nucleotides: 6. The CDR3 spells CASSLDRGSTGELFF. In DNA, the CDR3 is TGTGCCAGTAGTTTGGACAGGGGAAGTACCGGGGAGCTGTTTTTT.

This chain uses TRBV5-4 with TRBJ2-5, with 7 bases identical to TRBD1. The CDR3 loop spans 15 amino acids. Germline V gives CDR1 SGHNT, CDR2 YYREEE (reference sequence). Germline trimming cut 0 bases from V and 5 bases from J; bases unmatched to any gene: 7. CDR3 in amino acids: CASSLDAGGYETQYF. The DNA of the CDR3 is TGTGCCAGCAGCTTGGATGCAGGGGGTTACGAGACCCAGTACTTC.

V and J are TRBV14 and TRBJ2-7, with D uncertain. Germline values: CDR1 SGHDN, CDR2 FVKESK. This CDR3 contains 13 residues. Trimming shortened V by 1 base and J by 6 bases, and 10 bases separated the two germline ends. The CDR3 nucleotides read TGTGCCAGCAGCCAAGTTCAATATTCCGAGCAGTACTTC. Translation gives CASSQVQYSEQYF.